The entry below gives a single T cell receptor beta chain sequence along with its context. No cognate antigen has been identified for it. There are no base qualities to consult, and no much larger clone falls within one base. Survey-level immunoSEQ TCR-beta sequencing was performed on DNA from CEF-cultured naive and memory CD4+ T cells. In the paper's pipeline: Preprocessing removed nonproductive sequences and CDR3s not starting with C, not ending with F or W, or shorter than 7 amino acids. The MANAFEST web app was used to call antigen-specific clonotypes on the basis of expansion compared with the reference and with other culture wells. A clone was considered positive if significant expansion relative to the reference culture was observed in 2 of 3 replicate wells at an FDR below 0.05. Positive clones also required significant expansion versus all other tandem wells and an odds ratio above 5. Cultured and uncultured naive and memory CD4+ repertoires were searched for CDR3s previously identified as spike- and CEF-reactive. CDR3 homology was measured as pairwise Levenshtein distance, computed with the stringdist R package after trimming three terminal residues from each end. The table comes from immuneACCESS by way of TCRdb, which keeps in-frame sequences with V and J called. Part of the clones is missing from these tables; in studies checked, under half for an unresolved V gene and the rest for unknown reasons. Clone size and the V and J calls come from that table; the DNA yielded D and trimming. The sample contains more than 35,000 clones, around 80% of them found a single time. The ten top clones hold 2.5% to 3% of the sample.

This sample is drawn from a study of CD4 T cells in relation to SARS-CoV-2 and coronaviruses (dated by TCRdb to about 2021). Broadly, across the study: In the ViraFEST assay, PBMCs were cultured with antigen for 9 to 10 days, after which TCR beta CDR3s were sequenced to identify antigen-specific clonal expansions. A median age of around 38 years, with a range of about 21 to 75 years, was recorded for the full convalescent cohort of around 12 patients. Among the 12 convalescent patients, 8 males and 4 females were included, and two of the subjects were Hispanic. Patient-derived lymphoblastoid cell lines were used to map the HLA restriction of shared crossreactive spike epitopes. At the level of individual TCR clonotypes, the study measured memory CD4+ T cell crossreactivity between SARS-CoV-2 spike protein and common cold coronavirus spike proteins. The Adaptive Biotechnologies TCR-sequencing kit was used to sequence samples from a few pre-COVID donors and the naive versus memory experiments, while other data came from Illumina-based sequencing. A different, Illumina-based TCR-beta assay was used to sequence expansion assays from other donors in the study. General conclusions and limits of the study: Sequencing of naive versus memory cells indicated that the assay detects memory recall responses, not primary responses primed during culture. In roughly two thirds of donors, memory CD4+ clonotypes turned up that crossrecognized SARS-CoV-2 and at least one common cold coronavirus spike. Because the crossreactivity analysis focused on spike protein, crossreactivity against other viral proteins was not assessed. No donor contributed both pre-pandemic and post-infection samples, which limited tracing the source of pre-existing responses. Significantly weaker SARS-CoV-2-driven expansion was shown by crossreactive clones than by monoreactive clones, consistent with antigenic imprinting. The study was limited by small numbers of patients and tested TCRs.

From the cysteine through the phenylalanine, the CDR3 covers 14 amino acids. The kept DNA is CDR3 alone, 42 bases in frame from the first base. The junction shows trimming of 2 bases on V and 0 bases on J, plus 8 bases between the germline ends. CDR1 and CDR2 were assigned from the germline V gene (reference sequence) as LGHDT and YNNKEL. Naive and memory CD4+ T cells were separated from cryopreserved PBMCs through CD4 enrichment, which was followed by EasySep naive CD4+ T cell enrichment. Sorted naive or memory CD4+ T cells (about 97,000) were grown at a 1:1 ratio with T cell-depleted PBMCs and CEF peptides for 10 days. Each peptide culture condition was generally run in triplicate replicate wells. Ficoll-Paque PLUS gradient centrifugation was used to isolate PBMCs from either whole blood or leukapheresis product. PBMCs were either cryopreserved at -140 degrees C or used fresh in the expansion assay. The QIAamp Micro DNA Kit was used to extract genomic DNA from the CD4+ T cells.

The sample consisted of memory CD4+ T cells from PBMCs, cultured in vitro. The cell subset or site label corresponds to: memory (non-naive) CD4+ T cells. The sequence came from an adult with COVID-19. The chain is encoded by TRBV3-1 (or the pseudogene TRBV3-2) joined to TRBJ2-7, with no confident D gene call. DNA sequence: TGTGCCAGCAGCCAACTGGGCGGCTCCTACGAGCAGTACTTC. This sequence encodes CASSQLGGSYEQYF.